This entry lists 10 T cell receptor beta chains sequenced from one sample in a study of T cell responses to AZD1222 COVID-19 vaccine. Generated by immunoSEQ multiplex PCR, the TCRdb table keeps only in-frame clones and is missing some. This table has tens of thousands of clones, 89% appearing once. The sample here was peripheral blood, taken 28 days after the second AZD1222 dose. The receptors were sampled from an adult who received the AZD1222 COVID-19 vaccine.

The chain uses TRBV13 and TRBJ2-2; D call uncertain. This CDR3 spans 12 amino acids. CDR1 and CDR2 from the germline V gene are PRHDT and FYEKMQ (reference sequence). V was pared by 5 bases and J by 7 bases, with 8 bases between. CDR3 sequence: CASSRSIGELFF. The DNA for the CDR3 is TGTGCCAGCAGCCGATCTATCGGGGAGCTGTTTTTT.

The rearrangement links TRBV9 to TRBJ2-1, with 8 bases aligning to TRBD1. Germline CDR1 is SGDLS and CDR2 is YYNGEE. The CDR3 sequence is 16 residues long. V was pared by 4 bases and J by 2 bases, with 8 bases of the junction left unmatched. In DNA form, the CDR3 reads TGTGCCAGCAGCCCAACGGGACAGGTAACCTACAATGAGCAGTTCTTC. This gives the protein CASSPTGQVTYNEQFF.

This chain links TRBV25-1 with TRBJ2-7; 9 nucleotides match TRBD1. The CDR3 covers 14 residues. V lost 5 bases, J lost 2 bases, and 4 bases stayed unmatched. CDR1 and CDR2 (germline): MGHDK, SYGVNS. The CDR3 loop is CASSKQGAPYEQYF. The CDR3, as DNA: TGTGCCAGCAGTAAACAGGGGGCCCCCTACGAGCAGTACTTC.

The J gene is TRBJ1-2, the V gene TRBV19, with D perhaps matching TRBD1 (6 bases). The CDR3 totals 13 residues. In germline, CDR1 is LNHDA, CDR2 SQIVND (reference sequence). V was cut by 10 bases and J by 2 bases, with 14 bases left in between. The CDR3 DNA is TGTGCCACACAAAGGGGGTTGAACTATGGCTACACCTTC. Translation: CATQRGLNYGYTF.

This chain joins TRBV5-1 and TRBJ1-1, with no clear D. Per germline, CDR1 SGHRS and CDR2 YFSETQ. Trimming removed 0 bases at V and 0 bases at J, with 3 bases between. This CDR3 comprises 13 residues. The CDR3 coding sequence is TGCGCCAGCAGCTTGGAAATGAACACTGAAGCTTTCTTT. Protein product: CASSLEMNTEAFF.

The V gene is TRBV11-2, the J gene TRBJ2-7, with D perhaps TRBD2 (5 bases). The CDR3 runs 16 residues. CDR1 is SGHAT, CDR2 FQNNGV, per germline. V was clipped by 3 bases and J by 2 bases, with 17 bases between them. The CDR3 loop reads CASSLSWGGSTYEQYF. The CDR3 bases are TGTGCCAGCAGCTTGTCGTGGGGTGGGAGCACCTACGAGCAGTACTTC.

This rearrangement joins TRBV7-3 to TRBJ2-2; D gene unclear. V gave up 5 bases and J gave up 0 bases, with 13 bases separating them. Germline assignment: CDR1 SGHTA and CDR2 FQGTGA. The CDR3 length is 16 residues. The CDR3 DNA is TGTGCCAGCAGCCCCCGCTTTCTCGCGAACACCGGGGAGCTGTTTTTT. Amino acid sequence: CASSPRFLANTGELFF.

The rearrangement links TRBV5-8 to TRBJ2-1; TRBD2 agrees at 13 bases. Trimming cost V 9 bases and J 6 bases; bases outside gene matches: 12. Looked up from germline, CDR1 is SGHTS and CDR2 is YDEGEE. This CDR3 region has 16 residues. CDR3 nucleotide sequence: TGTGCCACCGGTGGACTAGCGGGAGAGGTCCGCAATGAGCAGTTCTTC. Its translation is CATGGLAGEVRNEQFF. Full variable domain (outside the CDR3, taken from reference TRBV5-8 and TRBJ2-1): EAGVTQSPTHLIKTRGQQATLRCSPISGHTSVYWYQQALGLGLQFLLWYDEGEERNRGNFPPRFSGRQFPNYSSELNVNALELEDSALYLCATGGLAGEVRNEQFFGPGTRLTVL.

V is TRBV6-5 and J is TRBJ2-7, with TRBD2 matching 8 bases. The CDR3 runs 14 residues. Germline V CDR1 and CDR2: MNHEY, SVGAGI. Trimming at V came to 0 bases and at J to 6 bases, leaving 4 bases not matched to a gene. The CDR3 is CASSYSGTSAEQYF. The CDR3 DNA reads TGTGCCAGCAGTTACTCCGGGACTAGTGCCGAGCAGTACTTC.

This sequence joins TRBV7-9 and TRBJ1-1; no clear D. In germline, CDR1 is SEHNR, CDR2 FQNEAQ (reference sequence). V shed 4 bases and J shed 2 bases, with 8 bases lying between them. This CDR3 contains 13 residues. CDR3 in amino acids: CASSSPVNTEAFF. In nucleotides, the CDR3 is TGTGCCAGCAGCTCTCCAGTCAACACTGAAGCTTTCTTT.